These 15 T cell receptor beta chains were sequenced from one sample in a study of blood T cell repertoires in COVID-19 (dated by TCRdb to about 2020). The library was made by the immunoSEQ multiplex PCR assay. Sourced from immuneACCESS, this table was stored by TCRdb with only in-frame sequences that have V and J called. A share of the clones is absent; for the studies checked, an unresolved V gene accounts for under half, and the remainder has no known explanation. This sample comprises 100,000 to 150,000 clones, roughly 88% of them detected only once. Jointly, the top ten make up over 9% of the sample. Sequencing used peripheral blood. All receptors derive from a man aged 50 or older with acute or convalescent COVID-19.

This clone was seen only once. The chain recombines TRBV5-4 with TRBJ2-3, with TRBD2 matching over 8 bases. CDR1 is SGHNT, CDR2 YYREEE, per germline (reference sequence). The CDR3 contains 14 residues. Unmatched junction bases numbered 3, after V lost 0 bases and J lost 6 bases. CDR3 region: CASSLGLAGDTQYF. The CDR3 region has the DNA TGTGCCAGCAGCTTGGGCCTAGCGGGTGATACGCAGTATTTT.

The gene calls are TRBV4-1 and TRBJ1-2; TRBD1 matches 8 bases. The CDR3 sequence is 18 residues long. CDR1 is MGHRA, CDR2 YSYEKL, per germline. After removal of 4 bases from V and 0 bases from J, the junction contained 13 bases not matched to a gene. In nucleotides, the CDR3 is TGCGCCAGCAGCCTCCGGGACAGGCCCACCCGAACTAACTATGGCTACACCTTC. Its protein is CASSLRDRPTRTNYGYTF.

V is TRBV29-1 and J is TRBJ1-2; the D gene is possibly TRBD1 (6 bases). CDR1 and CDR2 (germline): SQVTM, ANQGSEA. V was shortened by 7 bases and J by 3 bases, with 15 bases between the two germline ends. The CDR3 length is 13 residues. CDR3 DNA: TGCAGCGCGGGGACGACAGGCTACTATGGCTACACCTTC. This gives the protein CSAGTTGYYGYTF.

The rearrangement uses TRBV6-5 and TRBJ2-7; D is possibly TRBD1 (5 bases). Trimming removed 5 bases at V and 1 base at J, with 9 bases between. The CDR3 runs 13 residues. CDR1 is MNHEY, CDR2 SVGAGI, per germline. DNA of the CDR3: TGTGCCAGCAGTCCCCAGGGATCCTACGAGCAGTACTTC. It yields the protein CASSPQGSYEQYF.

V usage is TRBV20-1 and J usage is TRBJ1-2, with D hard to call. The CDR3 contains 15 residues. The V gene lost 3 bases and the J gene lost 2 bases, with 16 bases spanning the gap. Germline CDR1 DFQATT, CDR2 SNEGSKA (reference sequence). The CDR3 spells CSASLSPGANYGYTF. DNA of the CDR3: TGCAGTGCTAGTCTGTCACCGGGAGCGAACTATGGCTACACCTTC.

V is TRBV19 and J is TRBJ2-1; 7 bases agree with TRBD1. Germline V lookup: CDR1 LNHDA, CDR2 SQIVND (reference sequence). CDR3 size: 15 residues. The V gene end was trimmed by 5 bases and the J gene end by 0 bases; junction bases not matched to a gene: 4. CDR3 region: CASSLGTASYNEQFF. CDR3 nucleotides: TGTGCCAGTAGTTTAGGGACAGCCTCCTACAATGAGCAGTTCTTC.

This chain uses TRBV27 with TRBJ2-4; TRBD1 agrees at 7 bases. Per the germline V gene, CDR1 is MNHEY and CDR2 is SMNVEV (reference sequence). The V and J ends lost 6 bases and 9 bases, in that order; junction bases with no gene match: 8. This CDR3 comprises 13 residues. The chain's CDR3 is CASRLTGMGIQYF. Written as DNA, the CDR3 is TGTGCCAGCAGGCTGACAGGGATGGGCATTCAGTACTTC.

The chain has TRBV5-1 and TRBJ2-7, with 15 bases matching TRBD2. Germline V gene lookup returns CDR1 SGHRS and CDR2 YFSETQ. Losses at the gene ends were 2 bases for V and 0 bases for J; bases not matched to a gene: 9. The CDR3 totals 19 residues. The CDR3 spells CASSFDQGLAGGGSYEQYF. In DNA form, the CDR3 reads TGCGCCAGCAGCTTCGACCAGGGACTAGCGGGAGGCGGCTCCTACGAGCAGTACTTC.

The rearrangement links TRBV7-2 to TRBJ1-2, with 7 bases identical to TRBD1. This CDR3 comprises 16 residues. After removal of 1 base from V and 5 bases from J, the junction contained 10 bases not matched to a gene. Germline loops: CDR1 SGHTA, CDR2 FQGNSA. CDR3 region: CASSLGTGLFPYGYTF. The CDR3 region has the DNA TGTGCCAGCAGCTTAGGGACAGGTTTGTTCCCGTATGGCTACACCTTC.

The V gene is TRBV9, the J gene TRBJ2-1, with 8 bases aligning to TRBD2. The J segment lost 9 bases and the V segment lost 4 bases, leaving 9 bases of the junction unmatched. The CDR3 has 14 amino acids. Germline lookup yields CDR1 SGDLS and CDR2 YYNGEE. As DNA, the CDR3 is TGTGCCAGCAGCAGGGCGGGAGGAAGAGGTGAGCAGTTCTTC. Translating gives CASSRAGGRGEQFF.

The chain employs TRBV28 and TRBJ1-5; 8 nucleotides line up with TRBD1. Germline V gene sequence: CDR1 MDHEN, CDR2 SYDVKM. The CDR3 loop spans 15 amino acids. Losses at the gene ends were 6 bases for V and 2 bases for J; bases not matched to a gene: 6. The CDR3 region has the DNA TGTGCCAGCAGGGGCCAGGGGGCAGGCAATCAGCCCCAGCATTTT. It codes for CASRGQGAGNQPQHF.

V usage is TRBV19 and J usage is TRBJ2-3, with TRBD2 matching over 7 bases. J gave up 1 base and V 3 bases, and 7 bases lay outside the gene matches. The CDR3 has 16 amino acids. The V gene's germline CDR1 is LNHDA and CDR2 SQIVND (reference sequence). The CDR3 here is CASSIAGAGRTDTQYF. In nucleotides, the CDR3 is TGTGCCAGTAGTATCGCAGGAGCGGGGCGCACAGATACGCAGTATTTT.

The chain carries TRBV7-2 and TRBJ1-6; D is unresolved. Germline V CDR1 and CDR2: SGHTA, FQGNSA. The V end was cut by 1 base, the J end by 4 bases, with 5 bases between. CDR3 size: 14 residues. CDR3 DNA: TGTGCCAGCAGCTTAGACAGTTATAATTCACCCCTCCACTTT. Encoded protein: CASSLDSYNSPLHF.

The chain links TRBV18 to TRBJ1-2; 7 nucleotides agree with TRBD1. V was pared by 6 bases and J by 9 bases, with 10 bases of the junction left unmatched. From germline, CDR1 is KGHSH and CDR2 LQKENI. The CDR3 length is 13 residues. Here the CDR3 DNA reads TGTGCCAGCTCGCCGACAGGGTTCGATAGCTACACCTTC. Translated: CASSPTGFDSYTF.

The CDR3 DNA is TGCGCCAGCAGCTTGGCCGGTGAGCGAAATTCACCCCTCCACTTT. It translates to CASSLAGERNSPLHF. The chain couples TRBV5-1 to TRBJ1-6; no definite D call. Trimming cost V 0 bases and J 7 bases, with 11 bases left between them. This CDR3 spans 15 amino acids. Per the germline V gene, CDR1 is SGHRS and CDR2 is YFSETQ.